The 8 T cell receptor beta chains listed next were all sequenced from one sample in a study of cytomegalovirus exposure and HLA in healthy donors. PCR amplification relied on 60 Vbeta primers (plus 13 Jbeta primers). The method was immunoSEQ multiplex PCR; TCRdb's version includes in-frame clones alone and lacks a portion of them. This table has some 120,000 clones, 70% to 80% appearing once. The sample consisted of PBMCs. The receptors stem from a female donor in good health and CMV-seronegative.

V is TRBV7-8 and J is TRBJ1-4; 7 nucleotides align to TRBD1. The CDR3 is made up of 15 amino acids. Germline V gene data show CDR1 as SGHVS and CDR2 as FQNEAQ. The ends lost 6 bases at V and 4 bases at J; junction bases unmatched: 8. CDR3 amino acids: CASRINQGVNEKLFF. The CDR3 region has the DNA TGTGCCAGCAGAATAAACCAGGGGGTTAATGAAAAACTGTTTTTT.

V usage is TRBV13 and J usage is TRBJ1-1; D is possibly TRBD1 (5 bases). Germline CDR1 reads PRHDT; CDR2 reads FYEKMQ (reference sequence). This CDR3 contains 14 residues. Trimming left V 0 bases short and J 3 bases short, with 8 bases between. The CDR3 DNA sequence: TGTGCCAGCAGCTTAGGTCGGGGGTACACTGAAGCTTTCTTT. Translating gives CASSLGRGYTEAFF.

The CDR3, as DNA: TGTGCCAGCAGCCCCGGACTAGCGGGGGGAGGAGGGACAGATACGCAGTATTTT. It translates to CASSPGLAGGGGTDTQYF. The rearrangement links TRBV4-2 to TRBJ2-3; 14 bases align to TRBD2. Unmatched junction bases numbered 9, after V lost 4 bases and J lost 3 bases. The CDR3 is made up of 18 amino acids. The germline V gene encodes CDR1 LGHNA and CDR2 YNFKEQ.

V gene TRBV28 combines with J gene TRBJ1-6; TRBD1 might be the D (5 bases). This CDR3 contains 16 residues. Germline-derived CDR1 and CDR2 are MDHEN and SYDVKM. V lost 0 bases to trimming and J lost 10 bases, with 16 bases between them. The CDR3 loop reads CASSLWGGGRGSPLHF. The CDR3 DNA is TGTGCCAGCAGTTTATGGGGGGGAGGGCGCGGATCACCCCTCCACTTT.

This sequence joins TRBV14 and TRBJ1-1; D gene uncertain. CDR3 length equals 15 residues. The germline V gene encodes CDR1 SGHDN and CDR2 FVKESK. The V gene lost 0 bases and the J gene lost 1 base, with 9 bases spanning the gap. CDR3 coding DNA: TGTGCCAGCAGCCAAGATTTCGACACGAACACTGAAGCTTTCTTT. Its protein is CASSQDFDTNTEAFF.

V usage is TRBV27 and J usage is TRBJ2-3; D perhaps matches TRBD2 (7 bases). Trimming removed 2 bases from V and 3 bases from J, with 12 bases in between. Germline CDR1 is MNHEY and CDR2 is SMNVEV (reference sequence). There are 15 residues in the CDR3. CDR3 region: CASSLRRGRTDTQYF. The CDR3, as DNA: TGTGCCAGCAGTTTAAGGCGGGGGCGGACAGATACGCAGTATTTT.

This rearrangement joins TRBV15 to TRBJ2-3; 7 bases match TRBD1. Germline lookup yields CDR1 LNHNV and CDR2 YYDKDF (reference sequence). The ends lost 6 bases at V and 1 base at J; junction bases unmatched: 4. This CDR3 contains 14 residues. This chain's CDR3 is CATRRQGRTDTQYF. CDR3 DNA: TGTGCCACCAGAAGACAGGGTCGCACAGATACGCAGTATTTT.

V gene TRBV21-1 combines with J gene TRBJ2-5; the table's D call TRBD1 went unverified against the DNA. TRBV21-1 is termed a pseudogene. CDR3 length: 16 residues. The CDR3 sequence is CASSKNQESNKETQYF. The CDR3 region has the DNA TGTGCCAGCAGCAAAAATCAGGAATCCAACAAAGAGACCCAGTACTTC.